This T cell receptor (beta chain) stems from a study of blood T cells in healthy people across ages. Study-level findings and limits: Per million T cells, the diversity of TCR beta decreased roughly linearly as age advanced.

Primers used in a second PCR of about 6 to 11 cycles were a sample-barcoded 5' primer and a J-beta primer mix. Each TCR beta cDNA got a 12-nucleotide random molecular identifier. TCRdb fed the 5' RACE reads into MiXCR, producing one record per CDR3 protein. The table includes about 770,000 distinct CDR3 sequences, around 43% detected once. The CDR3 is 14 amino acids. The V end lost 3 bases, the J end lost 5 bases, and 16 bases lay between the germline ends. Germline CDR1 reads DFQATT; CDR2 reads SNEGSKA (reference sequence). Comments on this clonotype: Its antigen is not identified.

Sequencing input: blood. The V and J genes are TRBV20-1 and TRBJ1-1; D is possibly TRBD1 (6 bases). The sequence came from a man aged 55 to 70 in good health. CDR3 in amino acids: CSASRGGVWTEAFF. In DNA form, the CDR3 reads TGCAGTGCTAGTCGGGGGGGCGTTTGGACTGAAGCTTTCTTT.